This TCR beta chain originates from a study of T cell responses to AZD1222 COVID-19 vaccine. As regards this clone: Antigen unknown.

Profiled with immunoSEQ multiplex PCR; TCRdb holds only in-frame clones, not every one. The sample records about 120,000 clones, over 75% being singletons. General study points: Repertoire samples came only from after the peak T cell response.

This CDR3 has 13 amino acids. Germline CDR1 and CDR2: MNHEY and SMNVEV (reference sequence). V dropped 2 bases and J dropped 7 bases, with 6 bases sitting between them. The receptor's source is an adult in good health. The chain links TRBV27 to TRBJ1-6; D unresolved. The input for sequencing was peripheral blood, taken on day 0 of AZD1222 vaccination. CDR3 amino acids: CASSLKRNSPLHF. CDR3 DNA sequence: TGTGCCAGCAGTTTAAAACGGAATTCACCCCTCCACTTT.